This T cell receptor beta chain was recovered during a study of cytomegalovirus exposure and HLA in healthy donors. Study-wide points: The authors reported that TCR beta sequences could predict HLA-A and HLA-B alleles. These predictions were accurate for most subjects in the first cohort. An analysis that came later showed most CMV-associated TCR beta chains appearing HLA-restricted.

CDR1 and CDR2 (germline): SGHRS, YFSETQ. Between the trimmed V and J ends, which lost 7 bases and 5 bases, there was a span of 15 bases. CDR3 length equals 13 residues. Note on this clone: What it recognizes is unknown.

Nominal health characterized the donors when sampled, though unrecorded immune exposures were likely. Both 60 Vbeta primers and 13 Jbeta primers went into the PCR. The data were produced by immunoSEQ multiplex PCR, yet TCRdb's version contains in-frame clones alone and is incomplete. The data show roughly 89,000 clones, around 80% seen once. The rearrangement links TRBV5-1 to TRBJ1-1, with a tentative D call TRBD1 (5 bases). The specimen was PBMCs. This TCR was recovered from a man younger than 30 in good health and CMV-seronegative. The CDR3 reads CASAPGGGTEAFF. The CDR3 DNA sequence: TGCGCCAGCGCCCCTGGGGGGGGGACTGAAGCTTTCTTT. Using reference TRBV5-1 and TRBJ1-1 for the parts outside the CDR3, the full variable domain is KAGVTQTPRYLIKTRGQQVTLSCSPISGHRSVSWYQQTPGQGLQFLFEYFSETQRNKGNFPGRFSGRQFSNSRSEMNVSTLELGDSALYLCASAPGGGTEAFFGQGTRLTVV.